These 13 T cell receptor beta chains share one sample of origin, sequenced in a study of blood T cell repertoires in COVID-19. This table comes from immunoSEQ multiplex PCR, and its TCRdb copy is limited to in-frame clones, with some not included. Among fewer than 60,000 clones listed, 90% were seen once. Sequencing was carried out using peripheral blood. These receptors were taken from a human donor in a cohort sampled during active COVID-19.

The gene calls are TRBV5-5 and TRBJ1-1; 9 bases match TRBD1. The CDR3 runs 14 residues. The germline V gene has CDR1 SGHKS and CDR2 YYEKEE (reference sequence). Trimming took 4 bases from V and 6 from J; bases not matched to a gene: 7. The DNA of the CDR3 is TGTGCCAGCAGCATACAGGGGGCAATGTCTGAAGCTTTCTTT. It specifies CASSIQGAMSEAFF.

V is TRBV5-5 and J is TRBJ2-7; 11 bases line up with TRBD2. CDR1 and CDR2 from the germline V gene are SGHKS and YYEKEE (reference sequence). CDR3 length: 17 residues. The V segment lost 1 base and the J segment 6 bases; nucleotides outside the gene matches: 12. Here the CDR3 reads CASSLSELAGVIAEQYV. The CDR3 DNA reads TGTGCCAGCAGCTTGTCGGAACTAGCGGGAGTGATTGCCGAGCAGTACGTC.

The V and J genes are TRBV5-4 and TRBJ1-2, with D unclear. Per the germline V gene, CDR1 is SGHNT and CDR2 is YYREEE (reference sequence). V lost 0 bases and J lost 2, with 8 bases in between. This CDR3 has 14 residues. The CDR3 protein is CASSLVARNYGYTF. DNA for the CDR3: TGTGCCAGCAGCTTGGTCGCCAGGAACTATGGCTACACCTTC.

The chain uses TRBV10-3 and TRBJ1-1, with D unclear. The CDR3 runs to 13 residues. Trimming took off 2 bases at V and 5 bases at J, with 9 bases between the two ends. Germline loops: CDR1 ENHRY, CDR2 SYGVKD. The CDR3: CAISEHSETEAFF. DNA for the CDR3: TGTGCCATCAGTGAGCACAGTGAAACTGAAGCTTTCTTT.

The V and J genes are TRBV27 and TRBJ2-3; 11 bases are a match to TRBD2. The J segment lost 4 bases and the V segment lost 5 bases, leaving 8 bases of the junction unmatched. Per the germline V gene, CDR1 is MNHEY and CDR2 is SMNVEV (reference sequence). The CDR3 loop spans 16 amino acids. Written as DNA, the CDR3 is TGTGCCAGCAGTCCTCGACTAGCGGGAACGGCAGATACGCAGTATTTT. Amino acids: CASSPRLAGTADTQYF.

J is TRBJ2-3 and V is TRBV5-6, with 10 bases matching TRBD2. The V gene's germline CDR1 is SGHDT and CDR2 YYEEEE. This CDR3 region has 15 residues. Losses at the gene ends were 4 bases for V and 7 bases for J; bases not matched to a gene: 9. CDR3 residues: CASSQGGLAEYTQYF. The DNA of the CDR3 is TGTGCCAGCAGCCAGGGCGGACTAGCGGAGTATACGCAGTATTTT.

The chain has TRBV21-1 and TRBJ2-7; TRBD1 is the table's D call and was not checked against the DNA. TRBV21-1 is annotated as a pseudogene. This CDR3 has 12 amino acids. CDR3 sequence (DNA): TGTGCCAGCTGGACAGGGTATTACGAGCAGTACGTC. Protein product: CASWTGYYEQYV.

The chain uses TRBV5-1 and TRBJ2-3; D possibly corresponds to TRBD2 (7 bases). The CDR3 has 13 amino acids. Trimming left V 4 bases short and J 2 bases short, with 8 bases between. CDR1 SGHRS and CDR2 YFSETQ come from the germline V gene. The DNA for the CDR3 is TGCGCCAGCAGCGGGGGGGCCACAGATACGCAGTATTTT. It translates to CASSGGATDTQYF.

In this sample, this clone turned up a few times. One end of the junction fails to match germline, which may point to a read error. This rearrangement joins TRBV20-1 to TRBJ1-2; D may be TRBD1 (5 bases). This CDR3 is built from 11 residues. Germline lookup yields CDR1 DFQATT and CDR2 SNEGSKA (reference sequence). The CDR3 DNA is TGCAGTGCGGGAACCGGGACTTTACGGGCCTTC. Residues: CSAGTGTLRAF.

A single count supports this clone. This chain links TRBV2 with TRBJ2-7; maybe TRBD1 (5 bases). V lost 6 bases, J lost 1 base, and 16 bases lay in between. The CDR3 is made up of 15 amino acids. Germline V gene data show CDR1 as SNHLY and CDR2 as FYNNEI. The CDR3 DNA reads as TGTGCCAGCAGGTATGAAGGGGCGGTTTCCTACGAGCAGTACTTC. Translated: CASRYEGAVSYEQYF.

The chain couples TRBV29-1 to TRBJ1-2, with D tentatively TRBD1 (6 bases). Trimming shortened V by 3 bases and J by 3 bases, and 14 bases separated the two germline ends. CDR1 is SQVTM and CDR2 is ANQGSEA in the germline V gene. This CDR3 has 14 amino acids. The CDR3 DNA reads as TGCAGCGTTGAGGCCCGGGACAACGACTATGGCTACACCTTC. Protein sequence: CSVEARDNDYGYTF.

The chain couples TRBV27 to TRBJ1-2; possible D gene TRBD1, 6 bases. The CDR3 contains 14 residues. Germline V lookup: CDR1 MNHEY, CDR2 SMNVEV (reference sequence). V lost 2 bases and J 8 bases, leaving 15 bases between the germline ends. CDR3 region: CASSLTGMVGGYTF. For the CDR3, the DNA is TGTGCCAGCAGTTTAACAGGGATGGTAGGAGGCTACACCTTC.

The J gene is TRBJ2-7, the V gene TRBV10-3, with D possibly TRBD2 on 5 matching bases. This CDR3 region has 15 residues. Germline-derived CDR1 and CDR2 are ENHRY and SYGVKD. With 10 bases removed from V and 2 bases from J, the gap between germline ends came to 21 bases. The CDR3 DNA reads as TGTGCCACCCTAGAGTTCAGGAGCGGACCCTACGAGCAGTACTTC. Protein: CATLEFRSGPYEQYF.